Below are 11 T cell receptor beta chains sequenced from a single sample in a study of preoperative IRX-2 immunotherapy in early breast cancer. As for treatment: preoperative locoregional IRX-2 cytokine immunotherapy. Clones were read by immunoSEQ multiplex PCR, and TCRdb kept only the in-frame ones, dropping some. The table records around 29,000 clones, under 90% of them present only once. Collection took place from a patient treated with IRX-2 immunotherapy. The source is a human donor with breast cancer.

The chain carries TRBV11-3 and TRBJ1-1; D uncertain. V was shortened by 5 bases and J by 1 base, with 11 bases between the two germline ends. In germline, CDR1 is SGHNT, CDR2 YENEEA. The CDR3 length is 14 residues. The CDR3 DNA follows: TGTGCCAGCAGCAGATCCCGGGGGAACACTGAAGCTTTCTTT. Protein sequence: CASSRSRGNTEAFF.

This clone has more than one count but fewer than ten. This rearrangement joins TRBV14 to TRBJ2-7; D might be TRBD2 (6 bases). The ends were cut back, 4 bases at V and 9 bases at J, with 28 bases in the middle. The CDR3 is 17 residues long. The V gene's germline CDR1 is SGHDN and CDR2 FVKESK. CDR3 DNA sequence: TGTGCCAGCAGCCGCCCGGAGGGGTCAGGGATCGGGACGGGGCAGTACTTC. This gives the protein CASSRPEGSGIGTGQYF.

This clone was observed a few times. The chain uses TRBV11-3 and TRBJ2-3; 15 bases match TRBD2. From germline, CDR1 is SGHNT and CDR2 YENEEA. V lost 4 bases and J lost 6; bases outside the gene matches: 5. The CDR3 loop spans 16 amino acids. The CDR3 loop is CASSWTSGGATDTQYF. The CDR3 region has the DNA TGTGCCAGCAGCTGGACTAGCGGGGGGGCCACGGATACGCAGTATTTT. Full variable domain (outside the CDR3, taken from reference TRBV11-3 and TRBJ2-3): EAGVVQSPRYKIIEKKQPVAFWCNPISGHNTLYWYLQNLGQGPELLIRYENEEAVDDSQLPKDRFSAERLKGVDSTLKIQPAELGDSAVYLCASSWTSGGATDTQYFGPGTRLTVL.

The chain recombines TRBV7-2 with TRBJ1-3; TRBD1 might be the D (6 bases). V lost 3 bases and J lost 5, with 8 bases in between. The CDR3 runs to 13 residues. Germline V gene data show CDR1 as SGHTA and CDR2 as FQGNSA. CDR3: CASSFGQRNTIYF. As DNA, the CDR3 is TGTGCCAGCAGCTTCGGACAGCGAAACACCATATATTTT.

The V gene is TRBV11-3, the J gene TRBJ2-3; D tentatively reads TRBD1 or TRBD2 (5 bases each). V lost 3 bases to trimming and J lost 0 bases, with 16 bases between them. The germline V gene has CDR1 SGHNT and CDR2 YENEEA. The length of the CDR3 is 17 residues. The CDR3 loop reads CASSLWAGTLSTDTQYF. The DNA of the CDR3 is TGTGCCAGCAGCTTGTGGGCCGGGACCCTCAGCACAGATACGCAGTATTTT. Full variable domain (outside the CDR3, taken from reference TRBV11-3 and TRBJ2-3): EAGVVQSPRYKIIEKKQPVAFWCNPISGHNTLYWYLQNLGQGPELLIRYENEEAVDDSQLPKDRFSAERLKGVDSTLKIQPAELGDSAVYLCASSLWAGTLSTDTQYFGPGTRLTVL.

The chain uses TRBV6-8 and TRBJ2-7, with a weak D call TRBD1 (6 bases). CDR3 length: 13 amino acids. The V gene lost 8 bases and the J gene lost 0 bases, with 11 bases spanning the gap. Germline V gene data show CDR1 as MNHGY and CDR2 as SAAAGT. The CDR3 DNA follows: TGTGCCAGCGAGGGGGACCGCTCCTACGAGCAGTACTTC. Amino acids: CASEGDRSYEQYF.

The CDR3 here is CASSGTGGETQYF. The CDR3 DNA sequence: TGTGCCAGTAGCGGGACAGGGGGCGAGACCCAGTACTTC. V gene TRBV19 combines with J gene TRBJ2-5, with TRBD1 identical over 12 bases. Per germline, CDR1 LNHDA and CDR2 SQIVND (reference sequence). This CDR3 comprises 13 residues. The V gene end was trimmed by 6 bases and the J gene end by 5 bases; junction bases not matched to a gene: 1.

V gene TRBV7-6 combines with J gene TRBJ2-7; 8 bases fit TRBD1. Trimming removed 4 bases from V and 6 bases from J; junction bases left unmatched: 8. The CDR3 is made up of 14 amino acids. CDR1 is SGHVS and CDR2 is FNYEAQ in the germline V gene. The CDR3 reads CASSYGTGFFEQYF. In DNA form, the CDR3 reads TGTGCCAGCAGCTACGGGACAGGTTTCTTCGAGCAGTACTTC.

The V call is TRBV5-1, the J call TRBJ2-7, with TRBD1 identical over 9 bases. This CDR3 contains 15 residues. The germline V gene has CDR1 SGHRS and CDR2 YFSETQ. V dropped 4 bases and J dropped 4; count of bases not matched to a gene: 9. CDR3 in DNA: TGCGCCAGCAGCACCGGGACAGGGAGCGGGTACGAGCAGTACTTC. Translation: CASSTGTGSGYEQYF.

This chain joins TRBV19 and TRBJ1-1, with a possible D match to TRBD1 (5 bases). The CDR3 consists of 12 residues. The V gene's germline CDR1 is LNHDA and CDR2 SQIVND (reference sequence). V was shortened by 6 bases and J by 4 bases, with 9 bases between the two germline ends. CDR3 nucleotides: TGTGCCAGTAGGGCCCAGGGCACTGAAGCTTTCTTT. Amino acids: CASRAQGTEAFF.

The V gene is TRBV7-1, the J gene TRBJ1-2; no reliable D call. TRBV7-1 is identified as an open reading frame with a role that is uncertain. This CDR3 comprises 13 residues. With 5 bases removed from V and 4 bases from J, the gap between germline ends came to 11 bases. The CDR3 nucleotides are TGTGCCAGCAGCCTAGGACTTTTCTATGGCTACACCTTC. Residues: CASSLGLFYGYTF.